A single sample gave rise to the 18 T cell receptor beta chains below, sequenced in a study of blood T cell repertoires in COVID-19. TCRdb keeps only in-frame clones here, not all; method: immunoSEQ multiplex PCR. Among 60,000 to 75,000 clones listed, roughly 80% were seen once. Sequencing was performed on peripheral blood. The receptor set was obtained from an older woman with acute or convalescent COVID-19.

The V call is TRBV5-4, the J call TRBJ2-7, with 12 bases aligning to TRBD1. The CDR3 totals 15 residues. J lost 6 bases, V lost 6 bases, and 10 bases had no gene match. CDR1 and CDR2 (germline): SGHNT, YYREEE (reference sequence). CDR3 region: CASTHRGQGAGEQYF. The CDR3 DNA reads TGTGCCAGCACTCATAGGGGACAGGGGGCAGGCGAGCAGTACTTC.

The chain links TRBV3-1 (or the pseudogene TRBV3-2) to TRBJ1-2, with 7 bases identical to TRBD1. J lost 7 bases, V lost 4 bases, and 12 bases had no gene match. Germline CDR1 and CDR2: LGHDT and YNNKEL (reference sequence). The CDR3 contains 15 residues. DNA of the CDR3: TGTGCCAGCAGCCGAACAGGGGCCTTTCTAGCTGGCTACACCTTC. Its protein product is CASSRTGAFLAGYTF.

The V and J genes are TRBV7-6 and TRBJ2-5; the match to TRBD1 covers 8 bases. Trimming took 1 base from V and 1 from J; bases not matched to a gene: 5. Looked up from germline, CDR1 is SGHVS and CDR2 is FNYEAQ. The CDR3 consists of 16 residues. The CDR3 DNA is TGTGCCAGCAGCTTAGGTATAGGGACAGGCCAAGAGACCCAGTACTTC. Residues: CASSLGIGTGQETQYF.

Written as DNA, the CDR3 is TGTGCCAGCAGTTTAGGGTTAGGCAGGGGCGACTCTTCTATTCGCTACACCTTC. Encoded protein: CASSLGLGRGDSSIRYTF. The chain employs TRBV27 and TRBJ1-2; possible D gene TRBD1, 6 bases. Trimming pared 2 bases from V and 9 bases from J, leaving 28 bases between. The CDR3 is made up of 18 amino acids. Germline values: CDR1 MNHEY, CDR2 SMNVEV (reference sequence).

CDR3 in DNA: TGTGCCAGCAGCACCCAATCCGGGACTACCTACAATGAGCAGTTCTTC. It translates to CASSTQSGTTYNEQFF. The chain employs TRBV9 and TRBJ2-1; 7 nucleotides match TRBD2. V gave up 4 bases and J gave up 2 bases; unmatched junction bases: 9. In germline, CDR1 is SGDLS, CDR2 YYNGEE. This CDR3 is 16 amino acids long. The variable domain in full, with the rest retrieved from reference TRBV9 and TRBJ2-1, is DSGVTQTPKHLITATGQRVTLRCSPRSGDLSVYWYQQSLDQGLQFLIQYYNGEERAKGNILERFSAQQFPDLHSELNLSSLELGDSALYFCASSTQSGTTYNEQFFGPGTRLTVL.

This clone was detected only a few times. The gene calls are TRBV9 and TRBJ2-7; D might be TRBD2 (7 bases). Trimming took 2 bases from V and 6 from J, leaving 15 bases between them. The CDR3 runs to 14 residues. From germline, CDR1 is SGDLS and CDR2 YYNGEE. Here the CDR3 DNA reads TGTGCCAGCAGCGTTGGAAAGGGGGGGTTCGAGCAGTACTTC. This encodes CASSVGKGGFEQYF. Full variable domain (outside the CDR3, taken from reference TRBV9 and TRBJ2-7): DSGVTQTPKHLITATGQRVTLRCSPRSGDLSVYWYQQSLDQGLQFLIQYYNGEERAKGNILERFSAQQFPDLHSELNLSSLELGDSALYFCASSVGKGGFEQYFGPGTRLTVT.

V and J are TRBV4-1 and TRBJ1-1, with D possibly TRBD1 on 5 matching bases. CDR1 is MGHRA and CDR2 is YSYEKL in the germline V gene. This CDR3 contains 13 residues. Trimming stripped 1 base from V and 5 bases from J, with 8 bases between. This CDR3 is CASSQAAGTEAFF. CDR3 DNA: TGCGCCAGCAGCCAAGCGGCAGGGACTGAAGCTTTCTTT.

V is TRBV4-1 and J is TRBJ2-7, with 11 bases identical to TRBD2. CDR1 MGHRA and CDR2 YSYEKL come from the germline V gene. This CDR3 has 15 amino acids. V lost 2 bases to trimming and J lost 3 bases; unmatched junction nucleotides: 3. This CDR3 reads CASSQTSGGYYEQYF. As DNA, the CDR3 is TGCGCCAGCAGCCAAACTAGCGGGGGTTACTACGAGCAGTACTTC.

The rearrangement links TRBV28 to TRBJ1-5; D not resolved. Trimming took off 3 bases at V and 0 bases at J, with 9 bases between the two ends. This CDR3 region has 15 residues. From germline, CDR1 is MDHEN and CDR2 SYDVKM. CDR3 bases: TGTGCCAGCAGTTTCCGGAGAATTAGCAATCAGCCCCAGCATTTT. Its protein product is CASSFRRISNQPQHF.

The CDR3 bases are TGTGCCAGCAGCTTAGGCGGGACAGGGAGCTCCTATAATTCACCCCTCCACTTT. Protein product: CASSLGGTGSSYNSPLHF. The chain joins TRBV11-2 to TRBJ1-6; TRBD1 agrees at 9 bases. From germline, CDR1 is SGHAT and CDR2 FQNNGV. CDR3 length equals 18 residues. The V and J ends lost 1 base and 0 bases, in that order; junction bases with no gene match: 4. The whole variable domain, remainder taken from reference TRBV11-2 and TRBJ1-6, is EAGVAQSPRYKIIEKRQSVAFWCNPISGHATLYWYQQILGQGPKLLIQFQNNGVVDDSQLPKDRFSAERLKGVDSTLKIQPAKLEDSAVYLCASSLGGTGSSYNSPLHFGNGTRLTVT.

The chain couples TRBV29-1 to TRBJ1-2; D remains ambiguous. V was clipped by 2 bases and J by 5 bases, with 6 bases between them. CDR1 is SQVTM, CDR2 ANQGSEA, per germline. This CDR3 region has 11 residues. The CDR3 loop reads CSVESGYGYTF. The DNA of the CDR3 is TGCAGCGTTGAATCCGGTTATGGCTACACCTTC.

The count of this clone is one. The rearrangement uses TRBV10-3 and TRBJ1-1; 8 bases line up with TRBD1. This CDR3 has 12 amino acids. Germline V gives CDR1 ENHRY, CDR2 SYGVKD. Trimming removed 6 bases from V and 3 bases from J; junction bases left unmatched: 0. CDR3 protein: CAIRQGDTEAFF. CDR3 sequence (DNA): TGTGCCATCAGACAGGGGGACACTGAAGCTTTCTTT.

This clone showed up just a few times. The chain joins TRBV10-3 to TRBJ1-1; D gene uncertain. The germline V gene has CDR1 ENHRY and CDR2 SYGVKD. The CDR3 is 13 amino acids. With 4 bases removed from V and 8 bases from J, the gap between germline ends came to 14 bases. The CDR3 DNA reads TGTGCCATCAGTGGGACCGGGGTGTTGGAAGCTTTCTTT. This encodes CAISGTGVLEAFF.

The CDR3 reads CASSEARGGYSPLHF. The DNA for the CDR3 is TGTGCCAGCAGTGAAGCGAGGGGAGGTTATTCACCCCTCCACTTT. The V gene is TRBV2, the J gene TRBJ1-6, with TRBD1 as a possible D gene (5 bases). The V end was cut by 0 bases, the J end by 8 bases, with 11 bases between. CDR1 and CDR2 from the germline V gene are SNHLY and FYNNEI. This CDR3 has 15 residues. The variable domain in full, with the rest retrieved from reference TRBV2 and TRBJ1-6, is EPEVTQTPSHQVTQMGQEVILRCVPISNHLYFYWYRQILGQKVEFLVSFYNNEISEKSEIFDDQFSVERPDGSNFTLKIRSTKLEDSAMYFCASSEARGGYSPLHFGNGTRLTVT.

This chain uses TRBV18 with TRBJ1-2; TRBD1 might be the D (6 bases). Germline values: CDR1 KGHSH, CDR2 LQKENI. Trimming removed 6 bases at V and 7 bases at J, with 24 bases between. The CDR3 runs 16 residues. For the CDR3, the DNA is TGTGCCAGCTCGCCCGATTCTTCGACAGGTCCGTTTGGCTACACCTTC. Amino acid sequence: CASSPDSSTGPFGYTF.

This chain connects TRBV3-1 (or the pseudogene TRBV3-2) to TRBJ2-3; 8 nucleotides align to TRBD2. J gave up 5 bases and V 0 bases, and 7 bases lay outside the gene matches. The CDR3 is made up of 16 amino acids. Germline V gene data show CDR1 as LGHDT and CDR2 as YNNKEL (reference sequence). DNA of the CDR3: TGTGCCAGCAGCCAAGATGAAGGACTAGCTATAGATACGCAGTATTTT. It is translated as CASSQDEGLAIDTQYF.

The chain employs TRBV5-1 and TRBJ2-3; 10 bases line up with TRBD1. This CDR3 contains 18 residues. Germline V gives CDR1 SGHRS, CDR2 YFSETQ. V trimming: 4 bases; J trimming: 4 bases; junction bases outside the gene matches: 15. CDR3 loop: CASSNRGGTGVFADTQYF. The CDR3 DNA reads as TGCGCCAGCAGCAACCGGGGTGGGACAGGGGTTTTCGCAGATACGCAGTATTTT.

The chain couples TRBV5-8 to TRBJ2-7; 8 bases are shared with TRBD2. Germline-derived CDR1 and CDR2 are SGHTS and YDEGEE. Unmatched junction bases numbered 11, after V lost 4 bases and J lost 5 bases. The CDR3 length is 15 residues. DNA of the CDR3: TGTGCCAGCAGCAAAAGCGGGGGTTTGGTAAACGAGCAGTACTTC. Protein product: CASSKSGGLVNEQYF. The complete variable domain, with remaining parts taken from reference TRBV5-8 and TRBJ2-7, reads EAGVTQSPTHLIKTRGQQATLRCSPISGHTSVYWYQQALGLGLQFLLWYDEGEERNRGNFPPRFSGRQFPNYSSELNVNALELEDSALYLCASSKSGGLVNEQYFGPGTRLTVT.